The sequence of this TCR beta chain was determined in a study of T cells after yellow fever vaccination. Notes on the study in general: A faster peak, day 5 versus 15, was reached by the weaker secondary response.

TCRdb ran MiXCR on the 5' RACE reads and lists one entry per CDR3 protein. This table holds fewer than 400,000 distinct CDR3 sequences, more than 5.5% found once. The V gene's germline CDR1 is SNHLY and CDR2 FYNNEI. The CDR3 length is 11 residues. Trimming pared 5 bases from V and 7 bases from J, leaving 8 bases between. The table lists this clonotype with a few counts. The target antigen is unknown. The chain joins TRBV2 to TRBJ1-1; D ambiguous. This material consisted of PBMCs, taken 5 days after the yellow fever booster vaccination. The source of this sequence is a man aged 25-45 years who received the YFV17D yellow fever vaccine. Here the CDR3 reads CASSTPVEAFF. The CDR3 DNA sequence: TGTGCCAGCAGTACACCTGTTGAAGCTTTCTTT. Based on the CDR3 plus reference TRBV2 and TRBJ1-1, the full variable domain is EPEVTQTPSHQVTQMGQEVILRCVPISNHLYFYWYRQILGQKVEFLVSFYNNEISEKSEIFDDQFSVERPDGSNFTLKIRSTKLEDSAMYFCASSTPVEAFFGQGTRLTVV.